The 5 T cell receptor beta chains below all came from one sample that was sequenced in a study of blood T cell repertoires in COVID-19. The data were produced by immunoSEQ multiplex PCR, yet TCRdb's version contains in-frame clones alone and is incomplete. In the table there are some 83,000 clones, 84% of which are singletons. Sequencing was done on a sample of peripheral blood. The source of these receptors is a man aged 45 to 65 with acute or convalescent COVID-19.

The chain couples TRBV11-3 to TRBJ2-7; D may be TRBD1 (5 bases). The length of the CDR3 is 13 residues. The V gene's germline CDR1 is SGHNT and CDR2 YENEEA. Trimming pared 3 bases from V and 1 base from J, leaving 7 bases between. This CDR3 is CASSFTGSYEQYF. The CDR3 bases are TGTGCCAGCAGCTTTACAGGTTCCTACGAGCAGTACTTC.

V usage is TRBV9 and J usage is TRBJ1-2; D possibly corresponds to TRBD1 (6 bases). Germline CDR1 is SGDLS and CDR2 is YYNGEE. Trimming removed 2 bases from V and 4 bases from J, with 15 bases in between. The CDR3 runs to 15 residues. CDR3 nucleotide sequence: TGTGCCAGCAGCGTTTCAGGGGCGAGTAGCTATGGCTACACCTTC. This encodes CASSVSGASSYGYTF.

The rearrangement links TRBV9 to TRBJ2-2; no definite D call. Per germline, CDR1 SGDLS and CDR2 YYNGEE. This CDR3 is built from 14 residues. V shed 0 bases and J shed 4 bases, with 7 bases lying between them. This chain's CDR3 is CASSVGALTGELFF. The CDR3 DNA follows: TGTGCCAGCAGCGTAGGGGCACTCACCGGGGAGCTGTTTTTT.

About this clone: The sample contains more than one DNA sequence encoding this CDR3. J is TRBJ1-5 and V is TRBV24-1; the match to TRBD1 covers 7 bases. Unmatched junction bases numbered 6, after V lost 7 bases and J lost 7 bases. Germline V lookup: CDR1 KGHDR, CDR2 SFDVKD. CDR3 length: 13 amino acids. This CDR3 reads CATSGGGGQPQHF. As DNA, the CDR3 is TGTGCCACCAGCGGAGGGGGCGGGCAGCCCCAGCATTTT.

This rearrangement joins TRBV5-1 to TRBJ2-1; TRBD2 agrees at 10 bases. CDR3 length equals 15 residues. The junction had 5 bases not matched to a gene; V was cut back by 0 bases and J by 8 bases. The germline gives CDR1 SGHRS, CDR2 YFSETQ. CDR3 nucleotide sequence: TGCGCCAGCAGCTTGGCCGCTAGCGGGAGAGATGAGCAGTTCTTC. Its translation: CASSLAASGRDEQFF.